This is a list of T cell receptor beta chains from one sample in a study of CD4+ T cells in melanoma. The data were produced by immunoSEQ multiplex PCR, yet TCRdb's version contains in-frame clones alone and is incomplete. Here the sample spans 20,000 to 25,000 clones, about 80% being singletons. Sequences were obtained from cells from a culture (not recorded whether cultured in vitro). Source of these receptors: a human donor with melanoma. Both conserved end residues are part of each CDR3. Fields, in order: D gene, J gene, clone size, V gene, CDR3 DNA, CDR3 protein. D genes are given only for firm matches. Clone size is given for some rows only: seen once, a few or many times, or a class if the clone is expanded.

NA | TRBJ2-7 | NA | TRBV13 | TGTGCCAGCAGCCGGGGGGCCCGAGGGTACGAGCAGTACTTC | CASSRGARGYEQYF
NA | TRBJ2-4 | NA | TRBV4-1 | TGCGCCAGCAGCCAAGCGGGACTAGCCAAAAACATTCAGTACTTC | CASSQAGLAKNIQYF
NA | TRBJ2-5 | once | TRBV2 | TGTGCCAGCACCGAACTAGCCCAAGAGACCCAGTACTTC | CASTELAQETQYF
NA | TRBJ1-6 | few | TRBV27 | TGTGCCAGCAGTTCTGAGGGTTATAATTCACCCCTCCACTTT | CASSSEGYNSPLHF
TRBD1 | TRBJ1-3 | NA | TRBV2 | TGTGCCAGCAGCGGTGGGACAGCCGGAAACACCATATATTTT | CASSGGTAGNTIYF
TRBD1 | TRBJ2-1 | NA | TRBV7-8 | TGTGCCAGCAGCCGCGGGACAGGGGTATACAATGAGCAGTTCTTC | CASSRGTGVYNEQFF
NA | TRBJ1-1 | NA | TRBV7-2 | TGTGCCAGCAGCGCCTATACAGTGAACACTGAAGCTTTCTTT | CASSAYTVNTEAFF
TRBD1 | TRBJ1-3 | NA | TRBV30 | TGTGCCTGGAGAACAGGGGGTGGAAACACCATATATTTT | CAWRTGGGNTIYF
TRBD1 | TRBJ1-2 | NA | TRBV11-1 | TGTGCCAGCAGCTTTCCAGGGGGAAATGGCTACACCTTC | CASSFPGGNGYTF
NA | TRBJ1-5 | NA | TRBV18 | TGTGCCAGCTCACCTACCACACAGACCAATCAGCCCCAGCATTTT | CASSPTTQTNQPQHF
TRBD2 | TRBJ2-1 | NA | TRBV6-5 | TGTGCCAGCAGTTCTAAAACTAGCGGGGGGGCCGGTGAGCAGTTCTTC | CASSSKTSGGAGEQFF
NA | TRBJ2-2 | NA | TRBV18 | TGTGCCAGCTCACCGGGGCGGATGAACACCGGGGAGCTGTTTTTT | CASSPGRMNTGELFF
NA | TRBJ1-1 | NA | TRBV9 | TGTGCCAGCAGCGTAGATGGGTGGAGCACTGAAGCTTTCTTT | CASSVDGWSTEAFF
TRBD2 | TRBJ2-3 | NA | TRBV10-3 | TGTGCCATCAGACTCGGACTAGCTGAGGGAAGACGTGGAGATACGCAGTATTTT | CAIRLGLAEGRRGDTQYF
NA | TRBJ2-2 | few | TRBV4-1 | TGCGCCAGCAGCCACCACGGAATGAACACCGGGGAGCTGTTTTTT | CASSHHGMNTGELFF
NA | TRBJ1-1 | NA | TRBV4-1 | TGCGCCAGCAGCCAACTCACGGGCCGGGGGCTGGCGAACACTGAAGCTTTCTTT | CASSQLTGRGLANTEAFF
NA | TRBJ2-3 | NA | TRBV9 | TGTGCCAGCAGCGTATCGTGGGGAAGGGGGTTGGATACGCAGTATTTT | CASSVSWGRGLDTQYF
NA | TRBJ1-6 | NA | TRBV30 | TGTGCCTGGAGTGATTTTTTGCTGAATTCACCCCTCCACTTT | CAWSDFLLNSPLHF
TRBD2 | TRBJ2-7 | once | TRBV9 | TGTGCCAGCAGCGTAGGAGGGACTAGTAGCTACGAGCAGTACTTC | CASSVGGTSSYEQYF
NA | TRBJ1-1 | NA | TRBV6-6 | TGTGCCAGCAGCGTACAGGTTAAAGGTGAAGCTTTCTTT | CASSVQVKGEAFF
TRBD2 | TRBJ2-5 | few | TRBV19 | TGTGCCAGTAGTCGGGTAGCGGGACAAGAGACCCAGTACTTC | CASSRVAGQETQYF
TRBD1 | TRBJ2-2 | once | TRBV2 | TGTGCCAGCAGTGAAAGGGGAATAACAGGGGGCGAGACCGGGGAGCTGTTTTTT | CASSERGITGGETGELFF
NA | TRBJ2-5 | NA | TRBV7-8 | TGTGCCAGCAGTAGGGGGAGGGGCAGCCAAGAGACCCAGTACTTC | CASSRGRGSQETQYF
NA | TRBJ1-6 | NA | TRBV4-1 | TGCGCCAGCAGCTCAGAAGTAAATTCACCCCTCCACTTT | CASSSEVNSPLHF
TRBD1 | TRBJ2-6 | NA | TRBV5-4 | TGTGCCAGCAGCTCGGTGGGACAGAGCTCTGGGGCCAACGTCCTGACTTTC | CASSSVGQSSGANVLTF
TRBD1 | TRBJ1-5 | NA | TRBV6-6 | TGTGCCACCCGGAGGACAGGGGAGAACAATCAGCCCCAGCATTTT | CATRRTGENNQPQHF
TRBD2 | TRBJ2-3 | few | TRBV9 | TGTGCCAGCAGCCGCGGGGGTAGGGGCACAGATACGCAGTATTTT | CASSRGGRGTDTQYF
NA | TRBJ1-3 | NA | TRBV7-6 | TGTGCCAGCAGCTTAGCATCTGGAAACACCATATATTTT | CASSLASGNTIYF
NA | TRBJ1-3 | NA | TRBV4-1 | TGCGCCAGCAGCCATGACGACTGGGTCCGGGGAAACACCATATATTTT | CASSHDDWVRGNTIYF
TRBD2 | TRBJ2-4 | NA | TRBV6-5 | TGTGCCAGCAGGGTAGCGGGGGGAGCCAAAAACATTCAGTACTTC | CASRVAGGAKNIQYF
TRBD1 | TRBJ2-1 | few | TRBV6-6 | TGTGCCAGCAGGGGGGACAGGGACTATGAGCAGTTCTTC | CASRGDRDYEQFF